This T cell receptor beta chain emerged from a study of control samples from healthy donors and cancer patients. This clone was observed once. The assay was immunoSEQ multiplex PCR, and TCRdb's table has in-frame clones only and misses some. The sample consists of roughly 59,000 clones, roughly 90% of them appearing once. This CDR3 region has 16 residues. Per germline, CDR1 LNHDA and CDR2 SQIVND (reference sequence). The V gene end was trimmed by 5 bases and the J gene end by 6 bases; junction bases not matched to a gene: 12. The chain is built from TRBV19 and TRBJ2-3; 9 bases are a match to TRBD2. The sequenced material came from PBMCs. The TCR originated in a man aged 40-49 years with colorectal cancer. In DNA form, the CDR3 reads TGTGCCAGTAGTGATCAAAGCGGGGGGCGCCAGGATACGCAGTATTTT. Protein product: CASSDQSGGRQDTQYF.